What follows are 16 T cell receptor beta chains derived from one specimen sequenced in a study of lymphopenia after photon versus proton radiotherapy. Sequencing was performed with immunoSEQ multiplex PCR; in TCRdb, only in-frame clones are kept and a portion is missing. The sample lists around 33,000 clones; approximately 92% were seen once. The specimen comprised peripheral blood, sampled from a patient treated with proton-based radiotherapy. Receptors were obtained from a woman aged 65 to 85 with pancreatic cancer. Some clones in this sample may be carry-over from other donors' samples.

V gene TRBV10-1 combines with J gene TRBJ1-1, with 8 bases matching TRBD1. The CDR3 has 13 residues. Germline CDR1 reads WNHNN; CDR2 reads SYGVQD (reference sequence). V dropped 4 bases and J dropped 5; count of bases not matched to a gene: 3. The CDR3 DNA reads as TGCGCCAGCAGTGTAAACAGGGGGACTGAAGCTTTCTTT. The encoded protein is CASSVNRGTEAFF.

V usage is TRBV7-2 and J usage is TRBJ2-1; D uncertain. The germline V gene has CDR1 SGHTA and CDR2 FQGNSA. The CDR3 is made up of 15 amino acids. Trimming removed 1 base from V and 1 base from J, with 8 bases in between. The CDR3: CASSLDRWSYNEQFF. CDR3 bases: TGTGCCAGCAGCTTAGATCGGTGGTCCTACAATGAGCAGTTCTTC.

This chain joins TRBV14 and TRBJ2-3; D is perhaps TRBD1 (6 bases). The germline V gene encodes CDR1 SGHDN and CDR2 FVKESK. Trimming cost V 0 bases and J 8 bases, with 18 bases left between them. The CDR3 sequence is 16 residues long. The CDR3 sequence: CASSQDSYREFATQYF. The CDR3 DNA sequence: TGTGCCAGCAGCCAAGATAGCTACAGGGAGTTCGCTACGCAGTATTTT.

This clone was found once. V is TRBV19 and J is TRBJ2-1, with 7 bases aligning to TRBD2. Germline V gene lookup returns CDR1 LNHDA and CDR2 SQIVND (reference sequence). The CDR3 length is 14 residues. The junction had 6 bases not matched to a gene; V was cut back by 6 bases and J by 4 bases. The CDR3, as DNA: TGTGCCAGTAGCTCGGGAGCGGGGTACAATGAGCAGTTCTTC. Its protein product is CASSSGAGYNEQFF.

The chain links TRBV9 to TRBJ2-1, with 7 bases identical to TRBD2. CDR3 size: 16 residues. J was trimmed by 5 bases and V by 2 bases; bases with no gene match: 10. CDR1 is SGDLS, CDR2 YYNGEE, per germline. CDR3 DNA: TGTGCCAGCAGCGTTGGATACCGGGAGGCTCACAATGAGCAGTTCTTC. Translating it yields CASSVGYREAHNEQFF.

The genes are TRBV5-4 and TRBJ2-1, with 10 bases fitting TRBD2. The CDR3 consists of 15 residues. The V gene's germline CDR1 is SGHNT and CDR2 YYREEE (reference sequence). The junction had 8 bases not matched to a gene; V was cut back by 4 bases and J by 7 bases. CDR3 loop: CASSPRISGRNEQFF. Written as DNA, the CDR3 is TGTGCCAGCAGCCCTCGGATTAGCGGGAGGAATGAGCAGTTCTTC.

This clone turned up a few times. The V and J genes are TRBV27 and TRBJ2-3, with TRBD1 as a possible D gene (7 bases). CDR1 and CDR2 (germline): MNHEY, SMNVEV (reference sequence). V lost 6 bases to trimming and J lost 1 base, with 17 bases between them. This CDR3 has 16 amino acids. CDR3 amino acids: CASRANRGLGTDTQYF. In DNA, the CDR3 is TGTGCCAGCAGAGCAAACAGGGGACTCGGCACAGATACGCAGTATTTT.

The chain employs TRBV25-1 and TRBJ2-5, with D perhaps matching TRBD2 (7 bases). Trimming took off 4 bases at V and 5 bases at J, with 17 bases between the two ends. This CDR3 region has 15 residues. Germline lookup yields CDR1 MGHDK and CDR2 SYGVNS. In nucleotides, the CDR3 is TGTGCCAGCAGTGCTCGTCGGGGGGCGGGGGAGACCCAGTACTTC. This encodes CASSARRGAGETQYF.

Only one count was recorded for this clone. The chain joins TRBV5-1 to TRBJ2-1; D ambiguous. CDR1 is SGHRS, CDR2 YFSETQ, per germline. Trimming took 0 bases from V and 8 from J, leaving 9 bases between them. CDR3 length equals 13 residues. The CDR3 loop is CASSLGIRDEQFF. CDR3 nucleotides: TGCGCCAGCAGCTTGGGGATTCGGGATGAGCAGTTCTTC.

The chain combines TRBV30 with TRBJ1-2; perhaps TRBD1 as D (5 bases). The CDR3 contains 12 residues. CDR1 GTSNPN and CDR2 SVGIG come from the germline V gene (reference sequence). The germline V and J ends were trimmed by 2 bases and 8 bases, with 12 bases remaining between them. The CDR3 protein is CAWSYLQGGYTF. CDR3 DNA: TGTGCCTGGAGTTACCTCCAGGGAGGCTACACCTTC.

This sequence joins TRBV5-1 and TRBJ2-7; D is ambiguous. CDR3 length: 14 residues. V was clipped by 0 bases and J by 3 bases, with 10 bases between them. The germline gives CDR1 SGHRS, CDR2 YFSETQ. The CDR3 bases are TGCGCCAGCAGCTTGGGTCCGGGTAGCTACGAGCAGTACTTC. Its protein is CASSLGPGSYEQYF.

The V gene is TRBV5-4, the J gene TRBJ2-1, with D perhaps matching TRBD1 or TRBD2 (5 bases each). V was shortened by 1 base and J by 1 base, with 9 bases between the two germline ends. The CDR3 extends over 15 amino acids. Germline V gene lookup returns CDR1 SGHNT and CDR2 YYREEE (reference sequence). The CDR3 loop reads CASSLRDRSYNEQFF. CDR3 sequence (DNA): TGTGCCAGCAGCTTGAGGGACCGTTCCTACAATGAGCAGTTCTTC.

The V call is TRBV7-8, the J call TRBJ2-3; possible D gene TRBD2, 5 bases. V dropped 8 bases and J dropped 5 bases, with 20 bases sitting between them. The CDR3 spans 15 residues. CDR1 is SGHVS, CDR2 FQNEAQ, per germline. Here the CDR3 reads CASRRGEGFGDTQYF. CDR3 in DNA: TGTGCCAGCCGACGGGGAGAGGGATTCGGAGATACGCAGTATTTT. The entire variable domain, with the rest obtained from reference TRBV7-8 and TRBJ2-3, is as follows: GAGVSQSPRYKVAKRGQDVALRCDPISGHVSLFWYQQALGQGPEFLTYFQNEAQLDKSGLPSDRFFAERPEGSVSTLKIQRTQQEDSAVYLCASRRGEGFGDTQYFGPGTRLTVL.

This clone was counted a single time. The gene calls are TRBV15 and TRBJ1-1; D possibly corresponds to TRBD1 (6 bases). Germline V gene sequence: CDR1 LNHNV, CDR2 YYDKDF (reference sequence). With 11 bases removed from V and 4 bases from J, the gap between germline ends came to 17 bases. The CDR3 runs 13 residues. As DNA, the CDR3 is TGTGCCTCCAAAGGGGGGGTCAGCACTGAAGCTTTCTTT. Translating gives CASKGGVSTEAFF.

The chain is built from TRBV4-2 and TRBJ2-3, with D perhaps matching TRBD1 (6 bases). Trimming pared 0 bases from V and 5 bases from J, leaving 15 bases between. This CDR3 has 16 amino acids. CDR1 is LGHNA, CDR2 YNFKEQ, per germline. The CDR3 region has the DNA TGTGCCAGCAGCCAAGAGTCAAGGCAGGGGATAGATACGCAGTATTTT. Translated: CASSQESRQGIDTQYF.

The V and J genes are TRBV5-1 and TRBJ2-7, with 7 bases matching TRBD1. V lost 0 bases to trimming and J lost 3 bases; unmatched junction nucleotides: 3. This CDR3 is built from 14 residues. CDR1 is SGHRS, CDR2 YFSETQ, per germline. The CDR3 region is CASSLARGYYEQYF. The CDR3 DNA is TGCGCCAGCAGCTTGGCCAGGGGGTACTACGAGCAGTACTTC.